This T cell receptor beta chain was recovered during a study of blood T cell repertoires in COVID-19. Study as a whole: PBMCs, B-cell-depleted T cells, or T cells provided the cDNA or gDNA that made up the material.

The data were produced by immunoSEQ multiplex PCR, yet TCRdb's version contains in-frame clones alone and is incomplete. The sample contains around 170,000 clones, around 89% of which appear only once. Germline values: CDR1 SGHRS, CDR2 YFSETQ. V was trimmed by 0 bases and J by 0 bases, leaving 7 bases between them. CDR3 size: 15 residues. The J gene is TRBJ1-5, the V gene TRBV5-1; maybe TRBD1 (5 bases). Sequenced: peripheral blood. This sequence was found in a man aged 18 to 35 who had recovered from COVID-19. CDR3 region: CASSLEGYSNQPQHF. In DNA, the CDR3 is TGCGCCAGCAGCTTGGAGGGGTATAGCAATCAGCCCCAGCATTTT.